The rows below give T cell receptor beta chains drawn from one sample of a study of post-analysis software for immune sequencing data. TCRdb recomputed calls from the PCR reads with MiXCR, one row per CDR3 protein. The profile shows hundreds of thousands of distinct CDR3 sequences, roughly 45% of them singletons. The sequenced sample was blood. The receptors were gathered from a girl aged 10 to 17 with multiple sclerosis. CDR3s include the opening cysteine and the closing phenylalanine or tryptophan. The order of the fields is clone size, D gene, V gene, J gene, CDR3 protein, CDR3 DNA. A D gene is named only where the DNA matches it firmly. Rows give clone size only sometimes, using once, few, many, or a class for an expanded clone.

-	TRBD2	TRBV18	TRBJ2-1	CASSPPLAGDNEQFF	TGTGCCAGCTCACCACCTCTAGCGGGTGACAATGAGCAGTTCTTC
many	TRBD2	TRBV7-2	TRBJ2-1	CASSLSGEGGQFF	TGTGCCAGCAGCTTAAGTGGGGAGGGAGGGCAGTTCTTC
-	-	TRBV27	TRBJ2-3	CASSPMRPSTDTQYF	TGTGCCAGCAGTCCGATGCGCCCTAGCACAGATACGCAGTATTTT
-	TRBD1	TRBV20-1	TRBJ1-2	CSAPGQNGYTF	TGCAGTGCCCCGGGACAGAATGGCTACACCTTC
-	TRBD2	TRBV20-1	TRBJ2-7	CSARKLLAGTYEQYF	TGCAGTGCTAGAAAGCTCCTAGCGGGAACCTACGAGCAGTACTTC
-	TRBD2	TRBV20-1	TRBJ2-1	CSATTGLAGTLTYNEQFF	TGCAGTGCTACGACCGGACTAGCGGGAACGCTTACCTACAATGAGCAGTTCTTC
-	TRBD2	TRBV5-1	TRBJ2-7	CASSSGLALSYEQYF	TGCGCCAGCAGCTCCGGACTAGCGCTTTCCTACGAGCAGTACTTC
-	-	TRBV29-1	TRBJ2-3	CSGGPTDTQYF	TGCAGCGGGGGGCCCACGGATACGCAGTATTTT
many	-	TRBV10-3	TRBJ1-2	CAISAKSYGYTF	TGTGCCATCAGTGCAAAGAGCTATGGCTACACCTTC
-	-	TRBV28	TRBJ1-4	CASSPRRSEKLFF	TGTGCCAGCAGTCCACGACGGTCTGAAAAACTGTTTTTT
-	-	TRBV15	TRBJ2-7	CATSRDRDTYYEQYF	TGTGCCACCAGCAGGGATCGGGACACTTACTACGAGCAGTACTTC
few	TRBD1	TRBV7-9	TRBJ2-1	CASWTGSKKANEQFF	TGTGCCAGCTGGACAGGGTCAAAAAAGGCCAATGAGCAGTTCTTC
-	TRBD2	TRBV7-3	TRBJ2-5	CASSLGGSDGETQYF	TGTGCCAGCAGCTTAGGCGGGAGCGATGGAGAGACCCAGTACTTC
few	TRBD1	TRBV5-5	TRBJ2-7	CASKRGDRVYEQYF	TGTGCCAGCAAGAGGGGGGACAGGGTGTACGAGCAGTACTTC
-	-	TRBV6-5	TRBJ2-1	CASSFAPGADYNEQFF	TGTGCCAGCAGTTTCGCCCCAGGGGCGGATTACAATGAGCAGTTCTTC
-	TRBD1	TRBV14	TRBJ1-1	CASSPDRGTPEAFF	TGTGCCAGCAGCCCGGACAGGGGGACCCCTGAAGCTTTCTTT
-	-	TRBV4-3	TRBJ2-3	CASSQGLQQGLPTDTQYF	TGCGCCAGCAGCCAAGGCTTGCAACAGGGCCTCCCCACAGATACGCAGTATTTT
few	-	TRBV20-1	TRBJ2-3	CRPSQAASTDTQYF	TGCAGGCCCTCTCAGGCCGCATCGACAGATACGCAGTATTTT
once	TRBD2	TRBV12-3/TRBV12-4	TRBJ2-1	CASSSRLAAFSSYNEQFF	TGTGCCAGCAGTTCCCGACTAGCGGCCTTTAGCTCCTACAATGAGCAGTTCTTC
-	TRBD1	TRBV7-2	TRBJ1-4	CASSLVGTGEKLFF	TGTGCCAGCAGCTTAGTAGGGACAGGGGAAAAACTGTTTTTT
-	-	TRBV3-1	TRBJ2-1	CASSQGGGGRGNEQFF	TGTGCCAGCAGCCAAGGTGGAGGGGGAAGGGGCAATGAGCAGTTCTTC
many	-	TRBV6-2/TRBV6-3	TRBJ2-1	CASRRPGYNNEQFF	TGTGCCAGCAGACGTCCGGGCTACAACAATGAGCAGTTCTTC
once	TRBD1	TRBV7-3	TRBJ2-4	CASSFPPTGVENIQYF	TGTGCCAGCAGCTTTCCCCCGACAGGGGTGGAAAACATTCAGTACTTC
-	TRBD2	TRBV7-8	TRBJ2-7	CASSFIAGGLVGEQYF	TGTGCCAGCAGCTTTATAGCGGGAGGCCTGGTAGGCGAGCAGTACTTC
-	-	TRBV6-6	TRBJ2-7	CASSYPTVGKHEQYF	TGTGCCAGCAGTTACCCCACAGTGGGGAAGCACGAGCAGTACTTC
-	-	TRBV10-2	TRBJ2-3	CASSEWGGGDTQYF	TGCGCCAGCAGTGAGTGGGGGGGCGGAGATACGCAGTATTTT
few	-	TRBV5-4	TRBJ2-7	CASSPGGLANYEQYF	TGTGCCAGCAGCCCTGGGGGGCTAGCGAACTACGAGCAGTACTTC